One and the same sample provided the 32 T cell receptor beta chains below, sequenced in a study of blood T cells in healthy people across ages. Sample-barcoded 5' priming and a J-beta primer mix drove a second PCR of 7 to 11 cycles. Using its own MiXCR run on the 5' RACE reads, TCRdb lists one record per CDR3 protein. This table has roughly 680,000 distinct CDR3 sequences, 45% to 60% appearing once. The sequenced sample was blood. Source of these receptors: a woman older than 75 in good health.

The gene calls are TRBV7-3 and TRBJ2-2, with 7 bases that match TRBD1. Germline trimming cut 5 bases from V and 2 bases from J; bases unmatched to any gene: 5. This CDR3 region has 15 residues. Germline lookup yields CDR1 SGHTA and CDR2 FQGTGA. CDR3 region: CASSPGDSNTGELFF. The DNA of the CDR3 is TGTGCCAGCAGCCCCGGGGACAGTAACACCGGGGAGCTGTTTTTT.

This clonotype has more than one count but fewer than ten. The chain employs TRBV29-1 and TRBJ2-2, with TRBD2 matching over 9 bases. Germline trimming cut 5 bases from V and 0 bases from J; bases unmatched to any gene: 4. CDR3 length: 15 residues. Germline CDR1 reads SQVTM; CDR2 reads ANQGSEA. DNA for the CDR3: TGCAGCGTTTTAGCGGGAGTCGCGAACACCGGGGAGCTGTTTTTT. As protein: CSVLAGVANTGELFF.

The rearrangement joins TRBV20-1 to TRBJ1-5; 8 nucleotides agree with TRBD1. Germline assignment: CDR1 DFQATT and CDR2 SNEGSKA (reference sequence). The ends lost 6 bases at V and 3 bases at J; junction bases unmatched: 10. CDR3 size: 15 residues. The CDR3 protein is CSATDRGLNNQPQHF. The CDR3 nucleotides read TGCAGTGCCACCGACAGGGGATTGAACAATCAGCCCCAGCATTTT.

This clonotype appeared once. This sequence joins TRBV7-9 and TRBJ2-5; 10 bases align to TRBD1. The DNA end is a closer match to TRBJ2-7, so the J assignment may be wrong. The length of the CDR3 is 15 residues. The germline V gene encodes CDR1 SEHNR and CDR2 FQNEAQ (reference sequence). CDR3 residues: CASSFLGQGTYEQYF. The CDR3 DNA follows: TGTGCCAGCAGCTTCTTGGGACAGGGGACCTACGAGCAGTACTTC.

As to this clonotype: A much larger clone lies one base from this, so it may be a read error. V and J are TRBV28 and TRBJ2-1; D call uncertain. The CDR3 has 14 amino acids. CDR1 MDHEN and CDR2 SYDVKM come from the germline V gene. The V gene lost 5 bases and the J gene lost 10 bases, with 18 bases spanning the gap. The CDR3 DNA sequence: TGTGCCAGCAGTCTCTCTTTCGGCTCCTACGAGCAGTTCTTC. It specifies CASSLSFGSYEQFF.

The chain employs TRBV30 and TRBJ1-4; D possibly corresponds to TRBD1 (6 bases). Looked up from germline, CDR1 is GTSNPN and CDR2 is SVGIG (reference sequence). The CDR3 runs 13 residues. Trimming removed 7 bases at V and 8 bases at J, with 17 bases between. In DNA form, the CDR3 reads TGTGCCTCCGGGCGGGGGCCTGGGGAAAAACTGTTTTTT. This encodes CASGRGPGEKLFF.

This clonotype was seen many times. The gene calls are TRBV6-5 and TRBJ2-2; D perhaps matches TRBD1 (6 bases). The germline gives CDR1 MNHEY, CDR2 SVGAGI. This CDR3 has 17 amino acids. The V gene lost 4 bases and the J gene lost 3 bases, with 18 bases spanning the gap. In nucleotides, the CDR3 is TGTGCCAGCAGTTCACGAGTCGGGGACACCTACACCGGGGAGCTGTTTTTT. It specifies CASSSRVGDTYTGELFF.

The chain carries TRBV10-3 and TRBJ1-5; maybe TRBD1 (5 bases). The CDR3 is 16 residues long. The ends were cut back, 0 bases at V and 5 bases at J, with 14 bases in the middle. Germline-derived CDR1 and CDR2 are ENHRY and SYGVKD. The CDR3 nucleotides are TGTGCCATCAGTGAGTCGGGTCAGGGAGGGTATCAGCCCCAGCATTTT. Amino acids: CAISESGQGGYQPQHF.

On this clonotype itself: This could be a read error, since a much larger clone is one nucleotide away. V is TRBV2 and J is TRBJ2-3; 12 bases agree with TRBD2. Trimming took 8 bases from V and 0 from J; bases not matched to a gene: 15. CDR3 size: 19 residues. Germline lookup yields CDR1 SNHLY and CDR2 FYNNEI. The CDR3 loop reads CASETSGSGFSDSTDTQYF. The CDR3, as DNA: TGTGCCAGCGAGACTAGCGGGAGTGGGTTCAGTGACAGCACAGATACGCAGTATTTT. Supplemented by reference TRBV2 and TRBJ2-3, the full variable domain reads EPEVTQTPSHQVTQMGQEVILRCVPISNHLYFYWYRQILGQKVEFLVSFYNNEISEKSEIFDDQFSVERPDGSNFTLKIRSTKLEDSAMYFCASETSGSGFSDSTDTQYFGPGTRLTVL.

The V and J genes are TRBV9 and TRBJ2-1; a weak D match, TRBD2 (6 bases). CDR3 size: 15 residues. Germline-derived CDR1 and CDR2 are SGDLS and YYNGEE. The germline V and J ends were trimmed by 4 bases and 2 bases, with 13 bases remaining between them. CDR3 residues: CASSIAAGPYNEQFF. The CDR3 bases are TGTGCCAGCAGCATAGCTGCGGGACCCTACAATGAGCAGTTCTTC.

The chain combines TRBV6-5 with TRBJ2-3, with TRBD2 matching 8 bases. The CDR3 extends over 17 amino acids. CDR1 and CDR2 from the germline V gene are MNHEY and SVGAGI. With V trimmed by 5 bases and J by 1 base, 11 bases remained unmatched. The CDR3, as DNA: TGTGCCAGCAGTCACCGTACCGGGAGGGGAGGCACAGATACGCAGTATTTT. Translated, it gives CASSHRTGRGGTDTQYF.

This clonotype is a singleton in its sample. This chain links TRBV30 with TRBJ2-7; D perhaps matches TRBD2 (6 bases). Trimming left V 8 bases short and J 1 base short, with 18 bases between. CDR1 and CDR2 from the germline V gene are GTSNPN and SVGIG (reference sequence). The CDR3 extends over 14 amino acids. CDR3 region: CAKMEAGRSYEQYF. CDR3 nucleotides: TGTGCCAAAATGGAGGCAGGGAGGTCCTACGAGCAGTACTTC. The variable domain in full, with the rest retrieved from reference TRBV30 and TRBJ2-7, is SQTIHQWPATLVQPVGSPLSLECTVEGTSNPNLYWYRQAAGRGLQLLFYSVGIGQISSEVPQNLSASRPQDRQFILSSKKLLLSDSGFYLCAKMEAGRSYEQYFGPGTRLTVT.

With respect to this clonotype: Given a much more abundant clone one base away, this may be a read error. The chain joins TRBV6-1 to TRBJ1-6; D is perhaps TRBD1 (5 bases). Germline values: CDR1 MNHNS, CDR2 SASEGT. The CDR3 is made up of 14 amino acids. The CDR3 region has the DNA TGTGCCAGCAGTGAGGGGCCCGATAATTCACCCATCCACTTT. This translates into CASSEGPDNSPIHF.

This clonotype was counted only a few times. The genes are TRBV12-3 or TRBV12-4 and TRBJ2-2; possible D gene TRBD1, 5 bases. The germline V and J ends were trimmed by 5 bases and 6 bases, with 16 bases remaining between them. The CDR3 runs 15 residues. The CDR3 loop reads CASSRGLIGAGELFF. For the CDR3, the DNA is TGTGCCAGCAGTAGGGGCCTGATAGGGGCCGGGGAGCTGTTTTTT.

At least ten counts were recorded for this clonotype. V gene TRBV12-3 or TRBV12-4 combines with J gene TRBJ2-5, with TRBD2 identical over 7 bases. V lost 1 base to trimming and J lost 5 bases; unmatched junction nucleotides: 7. The CDR3 has 15 amino acids. CDR3 in amino acids: CASSLGRTRDETQYF. The CDR3 DNA is TGTGCCAGCAGTTTAGGCAGGACTAGAGATGAGACCCAGTACTTC.

This clonotype occurred many times. V and J are TRBV2 and TRBJ2-3, with 10 bases identical to TRBD1. After removal of 7 bases from V and 5 bases from J, the junction contained 6 bases not matched to a gene. The CDR3 has 14 residues. CDR1 is SNHLY, CDR2 FYNNEI, per germline. In DNA form, the CDR3 reads TGTGCCAGCACAACGGGACAGGGGATAGATACGCAGTATTTT. Translating gives CASTTGQGIDTQYF.

The chain carries TRBV11-2 and TRBJ2-7; 9 positions match TRBD2. The CDR3 contains 14 residues. Germline lookup yields CDR1 SGHAT and CDR2 FQNNGV. V lost 6 bases, J lost 2 bases, and 5 bases stayed unmatched. CDR3 protein: CASRPIAGAYEQYF. The CDR3 nucleotides read TGTGCCAGCAGACCCATAGCGGGGGCCTACGAGCAGTACTTC.

In this sample, this clonotype turned up many times. The V call is TRBV20-1, the J call TRBJ2-7, with TRBD1 as a possible D gene (6 bases). Trimming stripped 6 bases from V and 0 bases from J, with 12 bases between. The CDR3 contains 13 residues. The germline gives CDR1 DFQATT, CDR2 SNEGSKA (reference sequence). DNA of the CDR3: TGCAGTGCCCCATCGGACAGCTCCTACGAGCAGTACTTC. This codes for CSAPSDSSYEQYF.

V and J are TRBV6-2 or TRBV6-3 and TRBJ2-7, with 9 bases identical to TRBD2. Germline V gene data show CDR1 as MNHEY and CDR2 as SVGEGT. The V and J ends lost 2 bases and 0 bases, in that order; junction bases with no gene match: 17. This CDR3 contains 20 residues. CDR3 protein: CASSYLWGASGIPTSYEQYF. The CDR3, as DNA: TGTGCCAGCAGTTACCTGTGGGGGGCTAGCGGGATCCCCACCTCCTACGAGCAGTACTTC.

This clonotype was counted between two and nine times. V is TRBV7-3 and J is TRBJ2-1, with D tentatively TRBD1 or TRBD2 (5 bases each). Judging by the DNA end, TRBJ2-7 fits better; the J call may be wrong. CDR1 is SGHTA, CDR2 FQGTGA, per germline. The CDR3 contains 15 residues. The CDR3 region has the DNA TGTGCCAGCAGCTTAGACGGGACCTCCTACAATGAGCAGTACTTC. It codes for CASSLDGTSYNEQYF.

This clonotype was seen repeatedly, ten times or more. This chain connects TRBV29-1 to TRBJ1-2, with D perhaps TRBD1 (6 bases). Trimming took 8 bases from V and 0 from J, leaving 13 bases between them. The germline V gene has CDR1 SQVTM and CDR2 ANQGSEA. The CDR3 is 13 residues long. The CDR3 coding sequence is TGCAGCTCCAGGGACAATCCTAACTATGGCTACACCTTC. It is translated as CSSRDNPNYGYTF. Full variable domain (outside the CDR3, taken from reference TRBV29-1 and TRBJ1-2): SAVISQKPSRDICQRGTSLTIQCQVDSQVTMMFWYRQQPGQSLTLIATANQGSEATYESGFVIDKFPISRPNLTFSTLTVSNMSPEDSSIYLCSSRDNPNYGYTFGSGTRLTVV.

This clonotype has ten or more counts. V is TRBV24-1 and J is TRBJ2-5; no firm D call. This CDR3 region has 11 residues. The germline V gene encodes CDR1 KGHDR and CDR2 SFDVKD. The V gene lost 5 bases and the J gene lost 5 bases, with 5 bases spanning the gap. The CDR3, as DNA: TGTGCCACCAGTGTCGGTGAGACCCAGTACTTC. Translating gives CATSVGETQYF.

The chain's CDR3 is CAWTPGQGVSEAFF. CDR3 sequence (DNA): TGTGCCTGGACCCCGGGACAGGGTGTCTCTGAAGCTTTCTTT. The chain uses TRBV30 and TRBJ1-1; 9 nucleotides align to TRBD1. Germline V lookup: CDR1 GTSNPN, CDR2 SVGIG (reference sequence). V lost 4 bases, J lost 6 bases, and 9 bases stayed unmatched. The CDR3 covers 14 residues.

This chain links TRBV5-1 with TRBJ2-1, with D possibly called TRBD1 or TRBD2 (5 bases each). The J call may be wrong; the DNA end is better matched by TRBJ2-7. From germline, CDR1 is SGHRS and CDR2 YFSETQ. The CDR3 has 14 amino acids. The CDR3 nucleotides read TGCGCCAGCAGCTTTGGGACCTCCTACAATGAGCAGTACTTC. Amino acid sequence: CASSFGTSYNEQYF.

Remarks on this clonotype: Just one base apart from a much larger clone, this may be a read error. V and J are TRBV6-5 and TRBJ2-1, with D unresolved. The J call may not be correct, given that the DNA end is closer to TRBJ2-7. The CDR3 is made up of 15 amino acids. The germline gives CDR1 MNHEY, CDR2 SVGAGI. The CDR3 DNA is TGTGCCAGCAGTTCGCTGTTTAGCTCCTACAATGAGCAGTACTTC. Translation: CASSSLFSSYNEQYF.

The J gene is TRBJ1-2, the V gene TRBV7-9; D remains ambiguous. Germline CDR1 and CDR2: SEHNR and FQNEAQ (reference sequence). The V gene lost 5 bases and the J gene lost 8 bases, with 21 bases spanning the gap. This CDR3 is built from 15 residues. The CDR3 reads CASSPQGSQVGGYTF. CDR3 nucleotide sequence: TGTGCCAGCAGCCCCCAAGGAAGCCAGGTGGGGGGCTACACCTTC.

This sequence joins TRBV7-2 and TRBJ2-5; 7 nucleotides match TRBD1. CDR3 length: 15 residues. CDR1 SGHTA and CDR2 FQGNSA come from the germline V gene. The trim removed 0 bases at V and 5 bases at J, leaving 6 bases unmatched. The CDR3 sequence is CASSLAFQGEETQYF. The CDR3 DNA follows: TGTGCCAGCAGCTTAGCTTTTCAGGGGGAGGAGACCCAGTACTTC. The full variable domain, in which reference TRBV7-2 and TRBJ2-5 provide the parts outside the CDR3, is GAGVSQSPSNKVTEKGKDVELRCDPISGHTALYWYRQSLGQGLEFLIYFQGNSAPDKSGLPSDRFSAERTGGSVSTLTIQRTQQEDSAVYLCASSLAFQGEETQYFGPGTRLLVL.

The chain couples TRBV14 to TRBJ1-6; 7 nucleotides agree with TRBD1. The CDR3 runs 15 residues. From germline, CDR1 is SGHDN and CDR2 FVKESK. Trimming cost V 3 bases and J 3 bases; bases outside gene matches: 2. CDR3 sequence: CASSHRDSYNSPLHF. CDR3 in DNA: TGTGCCAGCAGCCACAGGGACAGCTATAATTCACCCCTCCACTTT.

CDR3 amino acids: CASRTNAGNYGYTF. The CDR3 DNA follows: TGTGCCAGCAGAACCAACGCGGGGAACTATGGCTACACCTTC. V gene TRBV12-3 or TRBV12-4 combines with J gene TRBJ1-2; no firm D call. The CDR3 runs 14 residues. Between the trimmed V and J ends, which lost 6 bases and 2 bases, there was a span of 13 bases.

This clonotype occurred many times. The chain combines TRBV7-9 with TRBJ2-3; 12 positions agree with TRBD2. The ends lost 6 bases at V and 5 bases at J; junction bases unmatched: 0. There are 13 residues in the CDR3. The germline V gene has CDR1 SEHNR and CDR2 FQNEAQ (reference sequence). The chain's CDR3 is CASRTSGGDTQYF. The CDR3 nucleotides are TGTGCCAGCAGGACTAGCGGGGGAGATACGCAGTATTTT.

This clonotype was seen many times. CDR3: CASSQALIRLAGEETQYF. In DNA form, the CDR3 reads TGTGCCAGCAGCCAAGCGCTGATTAGACTAGCGGGGGAAGAGACCCAGTACTTC. V gene TRBV3-1 combines with J gene TRBJ2-5; 12 positions match TRBD2. Unmatched junction bases numbered 9, after V lost 1 base and J lost 3 bases. Germline CDR1 is LGHDT and CDR2 is YNNKEL (reference sequence). The CDR3 length is 18 residues.

The chain uses TRBV2 and TRBJ1-6; D perhaps matches TRBD1 (6 bases). The germline gives CDR1 SNHLY, CDR2 FYNNEI. V lost 8 bases, J lost 8 bases, and 13 bases lay in between. This CDR3 is built from 13 residues. The CDR3 DNA sequence: TGTGCCAGCTTTACCAACAGGGATTCACCCCTCCACTTT. It codes for CASFTNRDSPLHF. The full variable domain, with the rest looked up from reference TRBV2 and TRBJ1-6, is EPEVTQTPSHQVTQMGQEVILRCVPISNHLYFYWYRQILGQKVEFLVSFYNNEISEKSEIFDDQFSVERPDGSNFTLKIRSTKLEDSAMYFCASFTNRDSPLHFGNGTRLTVT.